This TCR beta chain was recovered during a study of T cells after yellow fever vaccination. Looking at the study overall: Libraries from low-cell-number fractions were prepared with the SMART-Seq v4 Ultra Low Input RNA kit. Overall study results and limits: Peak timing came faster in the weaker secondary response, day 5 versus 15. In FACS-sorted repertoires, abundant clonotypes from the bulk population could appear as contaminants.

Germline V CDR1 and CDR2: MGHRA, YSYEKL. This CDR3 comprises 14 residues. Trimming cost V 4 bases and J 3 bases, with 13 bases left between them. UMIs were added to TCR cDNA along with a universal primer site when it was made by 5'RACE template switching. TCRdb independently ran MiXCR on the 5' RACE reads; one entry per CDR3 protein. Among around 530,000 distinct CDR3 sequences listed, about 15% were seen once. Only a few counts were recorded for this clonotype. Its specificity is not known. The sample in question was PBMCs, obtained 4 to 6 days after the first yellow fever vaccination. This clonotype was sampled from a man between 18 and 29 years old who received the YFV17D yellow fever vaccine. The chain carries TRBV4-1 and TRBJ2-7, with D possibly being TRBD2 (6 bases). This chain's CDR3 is CASSPRTGDYEQYF. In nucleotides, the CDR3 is TGCGCCAGCAGCCCACGGACGGGGGACTACGAGCAGTACTTC.